The clone carrying this T cell receptor beta chain was counted once. Its antigen is not identified. The data derive from a study of T cell responses to AZD1222 COVID-19 vaccine. Study as a whole: Second-dose schedules of about 4 or about 12 weeks were combined. Regarding the study as a whole: The CD4 TCRs associated with vaccination extended across spike and predominated at 160-218 and 743-854.

Assay: immunoSEQ multiplex PCR; the TCRdb copy retains only in-frame clones and omits some. The sample holds some 170,000 clones; about 88% are singletons and the top ten take approximately 1.8%. Germline V gene data show CDR1 as SGHVS and CDR2 as FQNEAQ. Trimming shortened V by 1 base and J by 2 bases, and 17 bases separated the two germline ends. This CDR3 contains 17 residues. This rearrangement joins TRBV7-8 to TRBJ1-2, with D unclear. The sequences come from peripheral blood, collected on day 0 of AZD1222 vaccination. The source is an adult in good health. CDR3 DNA: TGTGCCAGCAGCTTAGACCTGGCTCGGCAGGCGAACTATGGCTACACCTTC. It translates to CASSLDLARQANYGYTF.